Presented here are 21 T cell receptor beta chains from one specimen sequenced in a study of shared clonotypes between healthy human individuals. The data were produced by immunoSEQ multiplex PCR, yet TCRdb's version contains in-frame clones alone and is incomplete. The data contain over 1.5 million clones, approximately 98% of them singletons. The sample taken for sequencing was naive CD4+ T cells sorted from blood. Subset in this sample: CD45RA+ positively selected. Source of these receptors: a man aged 30 to 45 in good health.

This clone was counted once. The chain carries TRBV11-2 and TRBJ1-4, with D tentatively TRBD1 (6 bases). Germline CDR1 and CDR2: SGHAT and FQNNGV. This CDR3 is 12 amino acids long. V was trimmed by 4 bases and J by 7 bases, leaving 7 bases between them. The CDR3 sequence is CASSSTGEKLFF. CDR3 sequence (DNA): TGTGCCAGCAGCTCGACAGGTGAAAAACTGTTTTTT.

The chain couples TRBV14 to TRBJ2-1, with D perhaps matching TRBD2 (6 bases). V lost 2 bases and J lost 0, with 20 bases in between. This CDR3 contains 19 residues. CDR1 SGHDN and CDR2 FVKESK come from the germline V gene. CDR3 nucleotide sequence: TGTGCCAGCAGCCAACACCAGGAGGGGCCCATCCCCTCCTACAATGAGCAGTTCTTC. This sequence encodes CASSQHQEGPIPSYNEQFF.

V usage is TRBV28 and J usage is TRBJ1-5, with TRBD1 matching 9 bases. Germline V CDR1 and CDR2: MDHEN, SYDVKM. After removal of 8 bases from V and 11 bases from J, the junction contained 10 bases not matched to a gene. The CDR3 loop spans 13 amino acids. CDR3: CASGQGSVGAQHF. Written as DNA, the CDR3 is TGTGCCAGCGGACAGGGGTCTGTGGGAGCCCAGCATTTT.

V usage is TRBV30 and J usage is TRBJ1-1; TRBD1 might be the D (5 bases). The CDR3 is 12 residues long. Between the trimmed V and J ends, which lost 3 bases and 1 base, there was a span of 6 bases. From germline, CDR1 is GTSNPN and CDR2 SVGIG (reference sequence). CDR3 sequence reads: CAWRRGNTEAFF. In DNA form, the CDR3 reads TGTGCCTGGAGAAGGGGGAACACTGAAGCTTTCTTT.

The rearrangement uses TRBV28 and TRBJ1-1; D call uncertain. The CDR3 has 14 residues. The ends were cut back, 7 bases at V and 0 bases at J, with 12 bases in the middle. Germline CDR1 and CDR2: MDHEN and SYDVKM. The CDR3 is CASIGIPMNTEAFF. CDR3 nucleotide sequence: TGTGCCAGCATCGGAATCCCCATGAACACTGAAGCTTTCTTT.

This sequence joins TRBV5-1 and TRBJ2-3; D might be TRBD1 (5 bases). The CDR3 extends over 16 amino acids. From germline, CDR1 is SGHRS and CDR2 YFSETQ. V was pared by 0 bases and J by 2 bases, with 13 bases between. The CDR3 coding sequence is TGCGCCAGCAGCTTGGGACAGCCTAATCCCACAGATACGCAGTATTTT. Protein: CASSLGQPNPTDTQYF.

J is TRBJ2-1 and V is TRBV5-8; possible D gene TRBD1, 5 bases. The germline V and J ends were trimmed by 5 bases and 3 bases, with 15 bases remaining between them. Germline V gene lookup returns CDR1 SGHTS and CDR2 YDEGEE. CDR3 length: 15 amino acids. Written as DNA, the CDR3 is TGTGCCAGCAGGTTGACAGTTATTGTCTACAATGAGCAGTTCTTC. Protein sequence: CASRLTVIVYNEQFF.

V usage is TRBV5-1 and J usage is TRBJ2-6, with 7 bases fitting TRBD2. The CDR3 length is 17 residues. Germline V lookup: CDR1 SGHRS, CDR2 YFSETQ. Germline trimming cut 5 bases from V and 0 bases from J; bases unmatched to any gene: 8. The CDR3 loop reads CASRNPGGGSGANVLTF. The DNA for the CDR3 is TGCGCCAGCAGAAACCCAGGCGGGGGCTCTGGGGCCAACGTCCTGACTTTC.

The chain is built from TRBV19 and TRBJ1-1, with 7 bases matching TRBD1. The CDR3 is 14 residues long. Germline V gene data show CDR1 as LNHDA and CDR2 as SQIVND (reference sequence). V shed 3 bases, J shed 5 bases, and the junction held 6 bases outside the gene matches. The CDR3 loop reads CASSITGAGTEAFF. CDR3 nucleotides: TGTGCCAGTAGTATTACAGGGGCGGGGACTGAAGCTTTCTTT.

The gene calls are TRBV2 and TRBJ1-2; D is possibly TRBD1 (5 bases). The CDR3 spans 17 residues. V lost 7 bases, J lost 14 bases, and 35 bases lay in between. Germline V CDR1 and CDR2: SNHLY, FYNNEI. CDR3 coding DNA: TGTGCCAGCATTTATTACGGGTCCGCAGCCACAGGAAGTCTCGGGACCTTC. Amino acid sequence: CASIYYGSAATGSLGTF.

V is TRBV28 and J is TRBJ2-7; 9 positions agree with TRBD2. The CDR3 contains 13 residues. The trim removed 6 bases at V and 4 bases at J, leaving 4 bases unmatched. Looked up from germline, CDR1 is MDHEN and CDR2 is SYDVKM. The CDR3 region is CASSPTSGYEQYF. CDR3 DNA sequence: TGTGCCAGCAGCCCGACTAGCGGATACGAGCAGTACTTC.

The chain joins TRBV30 to TRBJ2-4; TRBD2 matches at 12 bases. The CDR3 is 16 amino acids. Germline V gene sequence: CDR1 GTSNPN, CDR2 SVGIG (reference sequence). The junction had 6 bases not matched to a gene; V was cut back by 3 bases and J by 3 bases. The chain's CDR3 is CAWRPGLAGHKNIQYF. CDR3 bases: TGTGCCTGGAGACCTGGACTAGCGGGACACAAAAACATTCAGTACTTC.

This clone was picked up one time. This chain joins TRBV7-8 and TRBJ1-5; no firm D call. The length of the CDR3 is 14 residues. CDR1 SGHVS and CDR2 FQNEAQ come from the germline V gene. With 6 bases removed from V and 2 bases from J, the gap between germline ends came to 11 bases. The DNA of the CDR3 is TGTGCCAGCAGACTAGGGTATGGCAATCAGCCCCAGCATTTT. Translated: CASRLGYGNQPQHF.

The rearrangement joins TRBV5-1 to TRBJ2-4, with no clear D. V was pared by 0 bases and J by 0 bases, with 4 bases between. Germline CDR1 SGHRS, CDR2 YFSETQ. This CDR3 contains 14 residues. In nucleotides, the CDR3 is TGCGCCAGCAGCTTGGACACAGCCAAAAACATTCAGTACTTC. As protein: CASSLDTAKNIQYF.

This CDR3 is CASSEAPLAGGPEEQFF. In nucleotides, the CDR3 is TGTGCCAGCAGTGAAGCCCCCCTAGCGGGAGGGCCGGAGGAGCAGTTCTTC. This chain connects TRBV6-1 to TRBJ2-1; 12 bases match TRBD2. The germline CDR1 and CDR2 sequences are MNHNS and SASEGT. After removal of 0 bases from V and 10 bases from J, the junction contained 10 bases not matched to a gene. The CDR3 runs to 17 residues.

The J gene is TRBJ1-2, the V gene TRBV25-1; D is ambiguous. V lost 0 bases and J lost 7, with 12 bases in between. This CDR3 spans 14 amino acids. Germline V gives CDR1 MGHDK, CDR2 SYGVNS. Here the CDR3 DNA reads TGTGCCAGCAGTGAATACCAGTTCGTCGGTGGCTACACCTTC. As protein: CASSEYQFVGGYTF.

V gene TRBV27 combines with J gene TRBJ2-7, with a tentative D call TRBD2 (5 bases). Germline V gene sequence: CDR1 MNHEY, CDR2 SMNVEV (reference sequence). This CDR3 comprises 13 residues. V shed 6 bases and J shed 1 base, with 10 bases lying between them. The CDR3 DNA is TGTGCCAGCAGCCGAGGGTGGTCCTACGAGCAGTACTTC. Residues: CASSRGWSYEQYF.

The CDR3 sequence: CASSEFEYTEAFF. CDR3 nucleotides: TGTGCCAGCAGTGAATTCGAGTACACTGAAGCTTTCTTT. The chain is built from TRBV6-1 and TRBJ1-1; D remains ambiguous. This CDR3 has 13 amino acids. The V gene's germline CDR1 is MNHNS and CDR2 SASEGT. Deletions cut 2 bases from V and 3 bases from J, with 7 bases between.

The gene calls are TRBV27 and TRBJ2-3; no clear D gene. This CDR3 region has 15 residues. Germline V lookup: CDR1 MNHEY, CDR2 SMNVEV (reference sequence). V lost 2 bases and J 0 bases, leaving 9 bases between the germline ends. The CDR3 DNA sequence: TGTGCCAGCAGTTTAAATCCACCCAGCACAGATACGCAGTATTTT. Amino acids: CASSLNPPSTDTQYF.

The chain combines TRBV6-1 with TRBJ2-2; no reliable D call. Germline CDR1 is MNHNS and CDR2 is SASEGT. This CDR3 is 11 amino acids long. V was clipped by 8 bases and J by 5 bases, with 6 bases between them. The CDR3 loop is CASQETGELFF. The CDR3 DNA reads as TGTGCCAGCCAGGAAACCGGGGAGCTGTTTTTT.

The V gene is TRBV4-1, the J gene TRBJ1-4; D gene unclear. This CDR3 region has 12 residues. Germline-derived CDR1 and CDR2 are MGHRA and YSYEKL. With 0 bases removed from V and 4 bases from J, the gap between germline ends came to 0 bases. Here the CDR3 reads CASSQDNEKLFF. The CDR3 DNA is TGCGCCAGCAGCCAAGATAATGAAAAACTGTTTTTT.